The rows below give T cell receptor beta chains drawn from one sample of a study of T cell repertoires in cytomegalovirus infection. Each CDR3 protein is one row after TCRdb ran MiXCR on the reads. The repertoire has around 140,000 distinct CDR3 sequences, around 32% of them found once; the top ten carry about 52%. No antigen has been assigned to these receptors. The material sequenced was CD8+ T cells from cultured PBMCs, taken from culture after CMV antigen stimulation. The receptors were gathered from a human donor in good health (CMV status not recorded). Some clones in this sample may be carry-over from other donors' samples. The CDR3 runs from the conserved cysteine through the conserved F or W. D genes are given only for firm matches. Clone size is given for some rows only: seen once, a few or many times, or a class if the clone is expanded.

j_call,clone_size,d_call,v_call,cdr3_nt,cdr3_aa
TRBJ2-1,.,TRBD1,TRBV19,TGTGCCAGTAGTATCGGGACAGGGAGCTCCTACAATGAGCAGTTCTTC,CASSIGTGSSYNEQFF
TRBJ2-1,few,TRBD2,TRBV5-1,TGCGCCAGCAGCAGGACTAGCGGCACCTACAATGAGCAGTTCTTC,CASSRTSGTYNEQFF
TRBJ2-2,.,.,TRBV7-2,TGTGCCAGCTTGGGCAGAAACACCGGGGAGCTGTTTTTT,CASLGRNTGELFF
TRBJ2-7,few,.,TRBV2,TGTGCCAGCAGTGAAAGGATAGCCTACGAGCAGTACTTC,CASSERIAYEQYF
TRBJ1-6,.,.,TRBV6-5,TGTGCCAGCAGTTACTCTACCGGGGGAGGTTCACCCCTCCACTTT,CASSYSTGGGSPLHF
TRBJ1-4,.,.,TRBV15,TGTGCCACGTCGTCGAGTGAAAAACTGTTTTTT,CATSSSEKLFF
TRBJ1-2,few,.,TRBV6-2/TRBV6-3,TGTGCCAGCAGTTACTCGGACAGAGAAGTCTATGGCTACACCTTC,CASSYSDREVYGYTF
TRBJ1-6,.,.,TRBV12-3/TRBV12-4,TGTGCCAGCTCTTATGGCCCGGGATCTGGGAAATCACCCCTCCACTTT,CASSYGPGSGKSPLHF
TRBJ1-4,.,.,TRBV7-2,TGTGCCAGCAGCCCCGAAGGGGAAAAACTGTTTTTT,CASSPEGEKLFF
TRBJ2-5,few,TRBD1,TRBV7-3,TGTGCCAGCAGCTTATTGGGGACAGGGAATCGTGAGACCCAGTACTTC,CASSLLGTGNRETQYF
TRBJ2-6,.,.,TRBV19,TGTGCCAGTAGTATCTTCGCGCCTGGGGCCAACGTCCTGACTTTC,CASSIFAPGANVLTF
TRBJ2-5,.,TRBD1,TRBV2,TGTGCCAGCTTGACAGGGATTTTGTGGGAGACCCAGTACTTC,CASLTGILWETQYF
TRBJ2-1,many,TRBD1,TRBV29-1,TGCAGCGTTGTTAGACAGGGCAATGAGCAGTTCTTC,CSVVRQGNEQFF
TRBJ2-7,few,.,TRBV12-3/TRBV12-4,TGTGCCAGCAGTCCCCCGACAGGCGAAACGACCTACTACGAGCAGTACTTC,CASSPPTGETTYYEQYF
TRBJ1-4,many,TRBD1,TRBV7-9,TGTGCCAGCAGCTTAGCAACCCCGGGACAGACAAATGAAAAACTGTTTTTT,CASSLATPGQTNEKLFF
TRBJ2-3,.,.,TRBV15,TGTGCCACCAGCAGAGCAGGACGCACAGATACGCAGTATTTT,CATSRAGRTDTQYF
TRBJ2-6,few,.,TRBV19,TGTGCCTCAGCGTTTGGTGGGGCCAACGTCCTGACTTTC,CASAFGGANVLTF